Listed below are T cell receptor beta chains from one sample, sequenced in a study of breast tumors, draining lymph nodes, adjacent tissues. TCRdb called the multiplex PCR reads again in MiXCR, with one record for every CDR3 protein. The sample lists about 60,000 distinct CDR3 sequences; roughly 57% were seen once. Specimen: breast tumor tissue. These receptors were obtained from a female donor with breast cancer. Some clones in this sample may be carry-over from other donors' samples. CDR3s include the opening cysteine and the closing phenylalanine or tryptophan. The order of the fields is clone size, J gene, D gene, V gene, CDR3 DNA, CDR3 protein. D genes are given only for firm matches. A row's size may be missing; if present it is once, few, many or a size class.

>-|TRBJ1-3|-|TRBV5-1
TGCGCCAGCAGCTTGGGGGACACCACCTCTGGAAACACCATATATTTT
CASSLGDTTSGNTIYF
>-|TRBJ2-1|TRBD1|TRBV29-1
TGCAGCGTTGTTTACTACTTAGGGGGCTTTGAGCAGTTCTTC
CSVVYYLGGFEQFF
>-|TRBJ2-1|TRBD1|TRBV2
TGTGCCAGCAGTGAGAGGGACAGGGGGGTAAGCTACAATGAGCAGTTCTTC
CASSERDRGVSYNEQFF
>few|TRBJ2-5|TRBD1|TRBV7-9
TGTGCCAGCAGCGCTAGGGACAGGGGAGAGACCCAGTACTTC
CASSARDRGETQYF
>many|TRBJ2-7|-|TRBV18
TGTGCCAGCTCCCGACAGGGAGGCTACGAGCAGTACTTC
CASSRQGGYEQYF
>many|TRBJ2-3|TRBD1|TRBV3-1
TGTGCCAGCAGCCAAGGGGACAGGACTAGCACAGATACGCAGTATTTT
CASSQGDRTSTDTQYF
>-|TRBJ1-2|TRBD1|TRBV4-1
TGCGCCAGCAGCCGATCAGACAGGGGGAACTCCTATGGCTACACCTTC
CASSRSDRGNSYGYTF
>many|TRBJ2-1|TRBD2|TRBV5-6
TGTGCCAGCAGCCTAGGACTAGCGGGAGTCGGAGCGCAGTTCTTC
CASSLGLAGVGAQFF
>once|TRBJ2-1|TRBD2|TRBV19
TGTGCCAGTAGTCCGGGACTAGCGGGAGGGTATGAGCAGTTCTTC
CASSPGLAGGYEQFF
>-|TRBJ2-7|-|TRBV20-1
TGCAGTGCTAGAGCCCCCCCGGGCCCGGGGCAGTACTTC
CSARAPPGPGQYF
>-|TRBJ2-3|-|TRBV4-1
TGCGCCAGCAGCCAAAACACACAGGGAGGCACGCAGTATTTT
CASSQNTQGGTQYF
>-|TRBJ2-3|-|TRBV29-1
TGCAGCGTCGTCCCAGAGGGACGCACAGATACGCAGTATTTT
CSVVPEGRTDTQYF
>-|TRBJ2-7|TRBD1|TRBV15
TGTGCCACCAGCAGATACGACAGGGCTGAGGAGCAGTACTTC
CATSRYDRAEEQYF
>many|TRBJ2-5|TRBD2|TRBV7-2
TGTGCCAGCAGCCGGACTAGCCAGGAGACCCAGTACTTC
CASSRTSQETQYF
>-|TRBJ2-7|TRBD2|TRBV6-2/TRBV6-3
TGTGCCAGCAGTTTCCTAGCGGGCCGGCCCTACGAGCAGTACTTC
CASSFLAGRPYEQYF
>-|TRBJ2-5|TRBD2|TRBV7-3
TGTGCCAGCAGCTTAGGGTCCGGGAGTGGGCTAGCGGGACAAGAGACCCAGTACTTC
CASSLGSGSGLAGQETQYF
>-|TRBJ1-1|TRBD1|TRBV10-3
TGTGCCATCAGCGACAGGGGGGACACTGAAGCTTTCTTT
CAISDRGDTEAFF
>-|TRBJ1-4|-|TRBV29-1
-
CSFYICSARLWDGEKLFF
>-|TRBJ1-1|-|TRBV7-9
TGTGCCAGCAGCACCGCGGCGAGGGTTGCGAACACTGAAACTTTCTTT
CASSTAARVANTETFF
>-|TRBJ2-3|TRBD2|TRBV9
TGTGCCAGCAGCGAGGAGGGGGGACTAGTGAGGGGTGATACGCAGTATTTT
CASSEEGGLVRGDTQYF
>-|TRBJ2-2|-|TRBV29-1
TGCAGCGTTGTTTACTACTTAGGGGGGGGGACCGGGGAGCTGTTTTTT
CSVVYYLGGGTGELFF
>-|TRBJ1-5|-|TRBV7-3
TGTGCCAGCAGCTTCCCTTCTATACGTCAGCCCCAGCATTTT
CASSFPSIRQPQHF
>-|TRBJ1-2|-|TRBV7-2
TGTGCCAGCAGCTTGGATGGGCAGAACTATGGCTACACCTTC
CASSLDGQNYGYTF
>-|TRBJ2-3|TRBD2|TRBV5-1
TGCGCCAGCAGCTCCCCCGATGTAGCGGGGGGGCTGGGAGTGCAGTATTTT
CASSSPDVAGGLGVQYF
>-|TRBJ2-3|TRBD1|TRBV27
TGTGCCAGCAGTTTACAGGGGGCGTTCTACAATGAGCAGTATTTT
CASSLQGAFYNEQYF